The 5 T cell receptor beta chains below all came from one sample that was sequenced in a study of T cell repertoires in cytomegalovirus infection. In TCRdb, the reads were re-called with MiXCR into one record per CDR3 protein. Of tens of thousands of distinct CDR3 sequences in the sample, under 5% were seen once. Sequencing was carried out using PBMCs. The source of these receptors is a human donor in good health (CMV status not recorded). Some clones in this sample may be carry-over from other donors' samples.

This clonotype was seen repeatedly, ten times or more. The CDR3 loop is CASSLWGTGRPGANVLTF. The DNA of the CDR3 is TGTGCCAGCAGTTTATGGGGGACAGGGCGGCCTGGGGCCAACGTCCTGACTTTC. The chain combines TRBV28 with TRBJ2-6, with 9 bases aligning to TRBD1. The CDR3 length is 18 residues. Per the germline V gene, CDR1 is MDHEN and CDR2 is SYDVKM. Trimming removed 0 bases from V and 2 bases from J; junction bases left unmatched: 5.

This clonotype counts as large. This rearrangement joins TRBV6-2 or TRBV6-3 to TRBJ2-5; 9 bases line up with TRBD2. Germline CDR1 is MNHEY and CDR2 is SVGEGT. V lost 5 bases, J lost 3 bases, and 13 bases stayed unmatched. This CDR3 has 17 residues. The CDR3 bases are TGTGCCAGCAGTAAGGCCCTAGCGGGATGGCGGGAAGAGACCCAGTACTTC. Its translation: CASSKALAGWREETQYF.

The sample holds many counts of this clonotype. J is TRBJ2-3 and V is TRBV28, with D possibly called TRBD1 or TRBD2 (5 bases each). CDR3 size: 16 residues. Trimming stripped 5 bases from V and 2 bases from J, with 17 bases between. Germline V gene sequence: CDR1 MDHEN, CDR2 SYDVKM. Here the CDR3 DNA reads TGTGCCAGCAGTACCCCATCGGGACCGACCACAGATACGCAGTATTTT. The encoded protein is CASSTPSGPTTDTQYF.

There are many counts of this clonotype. The CDR3 DNA is TGTGCCAGCAGCTTAGGTGGGACAGGGGGCTTGAACACTGAAGCTTTCTTT. Residues: CASSLGGTGGLNTEAFF. This chain connects TRBV7-9 to TRBJ1-1, with 12 nucleotides matching TRBD1. The CDR3 is made up of 17 amino acids. The ends lost 1 base at V and 0 bases at J; junction bases unmatched: 3. Per the germline V gene, CDR1 is SEHNR and CDR2 is FQNEAQ (reference sequence).

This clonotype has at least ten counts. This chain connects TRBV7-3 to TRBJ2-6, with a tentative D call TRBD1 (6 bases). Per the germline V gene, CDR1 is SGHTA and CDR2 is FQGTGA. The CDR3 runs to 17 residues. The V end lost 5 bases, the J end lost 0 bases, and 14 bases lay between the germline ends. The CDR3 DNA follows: TGTGCCAGCAGCCTGACAGGCGGAAGCTCTGGGGCCAACGTCCTGACTTTC. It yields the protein CASSLTGGSSGANVLTF.